The 4 T cell receptor beta chains reported below all come from one sample, sequenced in a study of T-cell reconstitution after alpha-beta-depleted transplantation in children. A TCRbeta library incorporating unique molecular identifiers was prepared. TCRdb used MiXCR to reprocess the PCR reads, holding one entry per CDR3 protein. The sample has around 960,000 distinct CDR3 sequences, about 29% seen once; the top ten hold under 30%. The sample was PBMCs, mostly from graft donor cells, taken 360 days after TCRalphabeta/CD19-depleted stem cell transplant. These receptors were obtained from a boy in the first two years of life who had a stem cell transplant for SCID, so the T cells may come from the graft donor.

In this sample, this clonotype turned up a few times. The chain combines TRBV5-1 with TRBJ2-1; D is ambiguous. With 3 bases removed from V and 0 bases from J, the gap between germline ends came to 10 bases. The CDR3 is made up of 15 amino acids. The germline V gene encodes CDR1 SGHRS and CDR2 YFSETQ. As DNA, the CDR3 is TGCGCCAGCAGCTACCTGAGGAGCTCCTACAATGAGCAGTTCTTC. The encoded protein is CASSYLRSSYNEQFF.

The chain is built from TRBV2 and TRBJ1-2, with no clear D. The ends were cut back, 7 bases at V and 8 bases at J, with 23 bases in the middle. CDR1 and CDR2 from the germline V gene are SNHLY and FYNNEI. This CDR3 has 15 residues. CDR3: CASTETPAGFGGYTF. The CDR3 DNA reads TGTGCCAGCACCGAGACACCGGCGGGGTTCGGGGGCTACACCTTC.

This clonotype has only a few counts. This sequence joins TRBV20-1 and TRBJ2-7; 8 bases align to TRBD2. The CDR3 is 13 residues long. The germline V gene encodes CDR1 DFQATT and CDR2 SNEGSKA (reference sequence). V gave up 5 bases and J gave up 6 bases; unmatched junction bases: 9. CDR3 sequence (DNA): TGCAGTGCTGGGCCGGGACTAGGGATCGAGCAGTACTTC. It encodes CSAGPGLGIEQYF.

This clonotype was found a few times. V is TRBV29-1 and J is TRBJ2-7; 7 positions match TRBD1. The CDR3 covers 13 residues. The trim removed 3 bases at V and 4 bases at J, leaving 6 bases unmatched. CDR1 and CDR2 from the germline V gene are SQVTM and ANQGSEA. This chain's CDR3 is CSVDSPGQYEQYF. The CDR3 DNA is TGCAGCGTTGACTCCCCGGGACAGTACGAGCAGTACTTC.